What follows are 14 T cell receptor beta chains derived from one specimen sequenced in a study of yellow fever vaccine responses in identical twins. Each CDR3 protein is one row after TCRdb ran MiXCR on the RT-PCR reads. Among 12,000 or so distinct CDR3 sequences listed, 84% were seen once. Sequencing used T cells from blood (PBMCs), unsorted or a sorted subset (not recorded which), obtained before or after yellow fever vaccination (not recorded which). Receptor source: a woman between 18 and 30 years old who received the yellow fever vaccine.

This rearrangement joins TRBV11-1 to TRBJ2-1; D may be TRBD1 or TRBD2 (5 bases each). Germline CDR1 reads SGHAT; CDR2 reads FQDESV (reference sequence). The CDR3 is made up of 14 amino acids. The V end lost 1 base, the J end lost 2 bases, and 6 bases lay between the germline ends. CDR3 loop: CASSLGGPYNEQFF. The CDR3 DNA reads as TGTGCCAGCAGCTTAGGGGGACCCTACAATGAGCAGTTCTTC.

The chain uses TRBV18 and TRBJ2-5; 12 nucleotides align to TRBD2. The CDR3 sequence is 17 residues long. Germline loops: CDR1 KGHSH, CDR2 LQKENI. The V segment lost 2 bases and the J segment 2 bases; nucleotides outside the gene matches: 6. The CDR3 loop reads CASSPGLAGLLQETQYF. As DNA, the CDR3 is TGTGCCAGCTCACCAGGACTAGCGGGGCTCCTACAAGAGACCCAGTACTTC.

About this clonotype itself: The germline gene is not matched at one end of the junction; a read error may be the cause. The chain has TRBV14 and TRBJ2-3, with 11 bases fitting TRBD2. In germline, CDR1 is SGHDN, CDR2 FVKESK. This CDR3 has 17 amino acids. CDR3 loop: CASSQGVLAGVTDTQYF. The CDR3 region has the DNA TGTGCTAGCAGCCAAGGGGTACTAGCGGGGGTAACAGATACGCAGTATTTT.

The CDR3 loop is CSVRVFNEQFF. CDR3 coding DNA: TGCAGCGTTCGAGTTTTTAATGAGCAGTTCTTC. This chain joins TRBV29-1 and TRBJ2-1; D not certain. Per germline, CDR1 SQVTM and CDR2 ANQGSEA. V was shortened by 5 bases and J by 7 bases, with 9 bases between the two germline ends. The CDR3 sequence is 11 residues long.

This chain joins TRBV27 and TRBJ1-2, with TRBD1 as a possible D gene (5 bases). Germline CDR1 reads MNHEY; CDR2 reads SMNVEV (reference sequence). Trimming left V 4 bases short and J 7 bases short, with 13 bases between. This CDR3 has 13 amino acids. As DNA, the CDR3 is TGTGCCAGCAGTTCGTGGGGCGGGACTGGCTACACCTTC. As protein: CASSSWGGTGYTF.

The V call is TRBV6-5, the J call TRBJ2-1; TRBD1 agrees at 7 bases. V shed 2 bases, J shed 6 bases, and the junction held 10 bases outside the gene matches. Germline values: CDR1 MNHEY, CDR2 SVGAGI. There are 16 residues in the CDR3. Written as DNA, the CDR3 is TGTGCCAGCAGTTACCGGGACAGAAGATACATCAATGAGCAGTTCTTC. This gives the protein CASSYRDRRYINEQFF.

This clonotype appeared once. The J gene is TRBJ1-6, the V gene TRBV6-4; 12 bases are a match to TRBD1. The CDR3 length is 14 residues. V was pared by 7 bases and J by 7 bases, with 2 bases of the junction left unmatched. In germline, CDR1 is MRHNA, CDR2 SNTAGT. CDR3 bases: TGTGCCAGCATGGGACAGGGGGCGAATTCACCCCTCCACTTT. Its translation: CASMGQGANSPLHF.

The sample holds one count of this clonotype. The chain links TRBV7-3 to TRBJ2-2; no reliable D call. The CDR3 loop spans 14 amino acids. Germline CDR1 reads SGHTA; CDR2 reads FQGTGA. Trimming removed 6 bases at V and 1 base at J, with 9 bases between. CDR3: CASRGPENTGELFF. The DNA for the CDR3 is TGTGCCAGCAGAGGGCCCGAGAACACCGGGGAGCTGTTTTTT.

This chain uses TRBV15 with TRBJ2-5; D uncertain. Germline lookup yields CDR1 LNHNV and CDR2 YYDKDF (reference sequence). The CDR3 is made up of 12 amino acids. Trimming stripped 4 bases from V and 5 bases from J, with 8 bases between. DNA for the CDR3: TGTGCCACCAGCAACGGGTGGGAGACCCAGTACTTC. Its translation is CATSNGWETQYF.

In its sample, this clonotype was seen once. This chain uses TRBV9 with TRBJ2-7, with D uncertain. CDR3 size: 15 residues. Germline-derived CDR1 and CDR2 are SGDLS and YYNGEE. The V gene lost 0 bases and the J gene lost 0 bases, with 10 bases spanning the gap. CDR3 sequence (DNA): TGTGCCAGCAGCGTAGGGAGTTCGAGCTCCTACGAGCAGTACTTC. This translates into CASSVGSSSSYEQYF.

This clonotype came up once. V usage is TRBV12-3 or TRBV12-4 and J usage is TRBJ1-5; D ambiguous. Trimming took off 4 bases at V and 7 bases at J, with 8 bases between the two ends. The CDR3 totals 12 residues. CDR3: CASSSDGQPQHF. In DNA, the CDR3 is TGTGCCAGCAGTTCGGACGGACAGCCCCAGCATTTT.

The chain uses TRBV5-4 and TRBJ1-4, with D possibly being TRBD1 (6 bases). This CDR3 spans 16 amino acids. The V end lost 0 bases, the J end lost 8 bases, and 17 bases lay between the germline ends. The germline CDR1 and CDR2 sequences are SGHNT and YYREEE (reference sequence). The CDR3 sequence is CASSLASPGAREKLFF. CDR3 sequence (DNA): TGTGCCAGCAGCTTGGCCAGTCCAGGGGCGAGGGAAAAACTGTTTTTT. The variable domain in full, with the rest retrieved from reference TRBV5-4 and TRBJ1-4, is ETGVTQSPTHLIKTRGQQVTLRCSSQSGHNTVSWYQQALGQGPQFIFQYYREEENGRGNFPPRFSGLQFPNYSSELNVNALELDDSALYLCASSLASPGAREKLFFGSGTQLSVL.

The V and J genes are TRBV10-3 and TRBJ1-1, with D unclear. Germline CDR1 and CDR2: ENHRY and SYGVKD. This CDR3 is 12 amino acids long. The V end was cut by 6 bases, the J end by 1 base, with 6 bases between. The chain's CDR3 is CAIRAGNTEAFF. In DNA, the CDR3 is TGTGCCATCAGGGCGGGGAACACTGAAGCTTTCTTT.

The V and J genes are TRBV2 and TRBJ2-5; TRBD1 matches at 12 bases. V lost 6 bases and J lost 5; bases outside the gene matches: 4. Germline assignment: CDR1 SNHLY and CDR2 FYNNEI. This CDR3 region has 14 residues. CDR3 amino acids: CASRGDRGPETQYF. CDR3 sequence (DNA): TGTGCCAGCAGGGGGGACAGGGGGCCCGAGACCCAGTACTTC.